This entry lists 25 T cell receptor beta chains sequenced from one sample in a study of blood T cell repertoires in COVID-19. Clones were read by immunoSEQ multiplex PCR, and TCRdb kept only the in-frame ones, dropping some. In the table there are roughly 28,000 clones, 89% of which are singletons. Sequencing input: peripheral blood. These receptors originate from a human donor with acute or convalescent COVID-19. The donor label of this sample is uncertain.

This chain joins TRBV10-1 and TRBJ1-2; 9 bases are shared with TRBD1. Germline V CDR1 and CDR2: WNHNN, SYGVQD (reference sequence). The CDR3 is made up of 12 amino acids. With 6 bases clipped from V and 7 bases from J, the junction kept 3 bases outside the gene matches. In DNA form, the CDR3 reads TGCGCCAGCAGCCGGGACAGGGTTGGCTACACCTTC. Translating gives CASSRDRVGYTF.

The chain has TRBV6-6 and TRBJ2-1, with D possibly matching TRBD2 (5 bases). The CDR3 consists of 13 residues. Trimming left V 5 bases short and J 8 bases short, with 13 bases between. Germline CDR1 is MNHNY and CDR2 is SVGAGI (reference sequence). The CDR3 DNA follows: TGTGCCAGCAGTCCCCCGGAGGCCGATGAGCAGTTCTTC. It yields the protein CASSPPEADEQFF.

J is TRBJ1-2 and V is TRBV20-1; D gene uncertain. The CDR3 contains 11 residues. From germline, CDR1 is DFQATT and CDR2 SNEGSKA (reference sequence). The CDR3 here is CMLRANYGYTF. The DNA for the CDR3 is TGCATGCTACGGGCTAACTATGGCTACACCTTC.

The V call is TRBV14, the J call TRBJ1-3; TRBD1 is a possible D gene (6 bases). Trimming took off 1 base at V and 9 bases at J, with 19 bases between the two ends. The CDR3 has 16 residues. Germline V gene sequence: CDR1 SGHDN, CDR2 FVKESK. This CDR3 reads CASSQVRVTGGRTIYF. DNA of the CDR3: TGTGCCAGCAGCCAAGTTAGGGTGACAGGCGGACGCACCATATATTTT.

The chain links TRBV7-6 to TRBJ2-1; 11 bases fit TRBD2. V was pared by 5 bases and J by 5 bases, with 5 bases of the junction left unmatched. The germline V gene has CDR1 SGHVS and CDR2 FNYEAQ. CDR3 size: 15 residues. CDR3: CASSVIAGGNNEQFF. The DNA for the CDR3 is TGTGCCAGCAGCGTCATAGCGGGAGGGAACAATGAGCAGTTCTTC.

This clone occurred a few times. This chain links TRBV6-6 with TRBJ2-5; D perhaps matches TRBD2 (5 bases). CDR3 length: 11 residues. CDR1 is MNHNY and CDR2 is SVGAGI in the germline V gene (reference sequence). The V gene lost 6 bases and the J gene lost 11 bases, with 13 bases spanning the gap. The CDR3 spells CASRFRDAQYF. The CDR3 coding sequence is TGTGCCAGCAGATTTCGGGATGCTCAGTACTTC.

This rearrangement joins TRBV19 to TRBJ1-5; D perhaps matches TRBD1 (6 bases). This CDR3 region has 15 residues. V was shortened by 3 bases and J by 5 bases, with 14 bases between the two germline ends. Per the germline V gene, CDR1 is LNHDA and CDR2 is SQIVND (reference sequence). In DNA form, the CDR3 reads TGTGCCAGTAGTATCGTTGAGACAGGTGATCAGCCCCAGCATTTT. This encodes CASSIVETGDQPQHF.

The chain links TRBV10-2 to TRBJ1-2; D perhaps matches TRBD1 (6 bases). The CDR3 has 13 residues. The V and J ends lost 6 bases and 4 bases respectively, with 12 bases between them. Germline V gives CDR1 WSHSY, CDR2 SAAADI. The CDR3 DNA is TGCGCCAGCAGCGACGGGGGGCGCTATGGCTACACCTTC. Amino acids: CASSDGGRYGYTF.

This sequence joins TRBV18 and TRBJ1-5; TRBD1 agrees at 7 bases. Trimming removed 3 bases from V and 7 bases from J; junction bases left unmatched: 9. Per germline, CDR1 KGHSH and CDR2 LQKENI. The CDR3 is 15 residues long. For the CDR3, the DNA is TGTGCCAGCTCACCGCGACAGGGAGGCTCCCAGCCCCAGCATTTT. It specifies CASSPRQGGSQPQHF.

V gene TRBV15 combines with J gene TRBJ2-7, with D perhaps TRBD2 (6 bases). Looked up from germline, CDR1 is LNHNV and CDR2 is YYDKDF (reference sequence). The V end lost 7 bases, the J end lost 6 bases, and 19 bases lay between the germline ends. The length of the CDR3 is 14 residues. The CDR3 DNA sequence: TGTGCCACCAAAATTTCCCCGCGGAGGGTCGAGCAGTACTTC. It translates to CATKISPRRVEQYF.

This sequence joins TRBV30 and TRBJ1-3, with 7 bases identical to TRBD1. Germline values: CDR1 GTSNPN, CDR2 SVGIG (reference sequence). Trimming at V came to 5 bases and at J to 2 bases, leaving 12 bases not matched to a gene. This CDR3 has 16 residues. The DNA of the CDR3 is TGTGCCTGGGCAAAGAACAGGGGTCTCCCTGGAAACACCATATATTTT. It codes for CAWAKNRGLPGNTIYF.

The rearrangement links TRBV6-5 to TRBJ1-5; possible D gene TRBD1, 5 bases. Germline values: CDR1 MNHEY, CDR2 SVGAGI. The CDR3 is 14 residues long. V lost 6 bases to trimming and J lost 3 bases, with 12 bases between them. CDR3 amino acids: CASSQDKTNQPQHF. The CDR3 coding sequence is TGTGCCAGCAGCCAGGACAAAACCAATCAGCCCCAGCATTTT.

J is TRBJ2-1 and V is TRBV7-3; 9 positions agree with TRBD2. V lost 5 bases, J lost 4 bases, and 6 bases stayed unmatched. Germline-derived CDR1 and CDR2 are SGHTA and FQGTGA. This CDR3 comprises 15 residues. As DNA, the CDR3 is TGTGCCAGCAGCCGAGGGCTAGCGGGGTACAATGAGCAGTTCTTC. It is translated as CASSRGLAGYNEQFF.

The rearrangement links TRBV21-1 to TRBJ2-1; the table names TRBD2, a call not compared with the DNA. TRBV21-1 is a recognized pseudogene. The CDR3 sequence is 11 residues long. The CDR3 region has the DNA TGTGCCAGGAGGAGGAGAAATGAGCAGTTCTTC. The encoded protein is CARRRRNEQFF.

The chain carries TRBV7-3 and TRBJ2-7; TRBD1 is a possible D gene (6 bases). V was pared by 4 bases and J by 6 bases, with 13 bases between. Germline CDR1 and CDR2: SGHTA and FQGTGA. The CDR3 loop spans 13 amino acids. The CDR3 DNA reads as TGTGCCAGCAGCTATGATAACAGGGCCGAGCAGTACTTC. Protein: CASSYDNRAEQYF.

This chain uses TRBV11-2 with TRBJ1-4, with TRBD1 matching over 8 bases. V lost 5 bases to trimming and J lost 8 bases; unmatched junction nucleotides: 10. The CDR3 is made up of 15 amino acids. The germline CDR1 and CDR2 sequences are SGHAT and FQNNGV. The CDR3 spells CASSRLGQVGEKLFF. CDR3 coding DNA: TGTGCCAGCAGCCGCTTGGGACAGGTGGGAGAAAAACTGTTTTTT.

This rearrangement joins TRBV6-5 to TRBJ1-1; tentative D call: TRBD1 (5 bases). V was trimmed by 4 bases and J by 2 bases, leaving 14 bases between them. In germline, CDR1 is MNHEY, CDR2 SVGAGI. The CDR3 spans 15 residues. CDR3 nucleotide sequence: TGTGCCAGCAGTTCTCCAATGGGGCCCAACACTGAAGCTTTCTTT. It yields the protein CASSSPMGPNTEAFF.

This chain uses TRBV14 with TRBJ2-3, with D tentatively TRBD2 (6 bases). V was clipped by 6 bases and J by 6 bases, with 16 bases between them. The CDR3 consists of 14 residues. Germline V lookup: CDR1 SGHDN, CDR2 FVKESK. The CDR3 here is CASRAGLPTDTQYF. The CDR3 DNA is TGTGCCAGCAGAGCAGGACTACCCACGGATACGCAGTATTTT.

J is TRBJ2-2 and V is TRBV11-3; D remains unclear. The V gene's germline CDR1 is SGHNT and CDR2 YENEEA. This CDR3 is built from 13 residues. V lost 5 bases, J lost 7 bases, and 11 bases lay in between. The CDR3 bases are TGTGCCAGCAGCAGCATCACGGGCGGGGAGCTGTTTTTT. It translates to CASSSITGGELFF.

The chain has TRBV11-3 and TRBJ2-7; a possible D gene is TRBD2 (5 bases). V dropped 5 bases and J dropped 0 bases, with 11 bases sitting between them. In germline, CDR1 is SGHNT, CDR2 YENEEA. The CDR3 covers 14 residues. The CDR3 here is CASSEGPSSYEQYF. In nucleotides, the CDR3 is TGTGCCAGCAGCGAGGGCCCCAGCTCCTACGAGCAGTACTTC.

This chain uses TRBV6-5 with TRBJ2-3; the D gene is possibly TRBD2 (6 bases). V was trimmed by 8 bases and J by 0 bases, leaving 15 bases between them. In germline, CDR1 is MNHEY, CDR2 SVGAGI. The CDR3 consists of 15 residues. The CDR3 loop is CASGGDGSSTDTQYF. Here the CDR3 DNA reads TGTGCCAGCGGAGGGGACGGTTCTAGCACAGATACGCAGTATTTT.

With regard to this clone: Other nucleotide sequences from this sample produce the same CDR3. This chain joins TRBV9 and TRBJ1-6; maybe TRBD1 (5 bases). V lost 1 base and J 7 bases, leaving 9 bases between the germline ends. This CDR3 has 14 amino acids. Germline V gene data show CDR1 as SGDLS and CDR2 as YYNGEE. The CDR3 DNA reads as TGTGCCAGCAGCGTACTACAGGAAAATTCACCCCTCCACTTT. It codes for CASSVLQENSPLHF.

This chain links TRBV19 with TRBJ2-1, with 7 bases matching TRBD1. The germline V gene has CDR1 LNHDA and CDR2 SQIVND (reference sequence). Unmatched junction bases numbered 17, after V lost 7 bases and J lost 8 bases. The CDR3 has 16 residues. The CDR3 DNA is TGTGCCAGTACCGCACACAGGGGCGTCACGGACGATGAGCAGTTCTTC. As protein: CASTAHRGVTDDEQFF.

The chain employs TRBV7-9 and TRBJ1-4; a weak D match, TRBD1 (6 bases). CDR3 length: 14 residues. Germline assignment: CDR1 SEHNR and CDR2 FQNEAQ (reference sequence). The V gene lost 3 bases and the J gene lost 8 bases, with 13 bases spanning the gap. The CDR3 loop is CASSFASRGEKLFF. The CDR3, as DNA: TGTGCCAGCAGCTTCGCCTCCAGGGGCGAAAAACTGTTTTTT.

The chain combines TRBV5-1 with TRBJ2-3; 7 positions agree with TRBD1. V dropped 4 bases and J dropped 2; count of bases not matched to a gene: 4. Germline V gene sequence: CDR1 SGHRS, CDR2 YFSETQ. The CDR3 spans 14 residues. The DNA for the CDR3 is TGCGCCAGCAGCCTGGGACAGAACACAGATACGCAGTATTTT. It encodes CASSLGQNTDTQYF.